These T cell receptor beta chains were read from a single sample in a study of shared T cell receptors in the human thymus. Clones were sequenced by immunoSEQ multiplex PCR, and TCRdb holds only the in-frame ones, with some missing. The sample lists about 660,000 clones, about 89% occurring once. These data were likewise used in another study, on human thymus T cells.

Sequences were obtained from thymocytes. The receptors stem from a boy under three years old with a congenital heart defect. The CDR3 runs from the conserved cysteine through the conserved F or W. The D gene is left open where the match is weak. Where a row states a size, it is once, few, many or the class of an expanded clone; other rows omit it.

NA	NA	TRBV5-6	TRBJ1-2	CASSLNQGFHGYTF	TGTGCCAGCAGCTTGAACCAGGGATTTCATGGCTACACCTTC
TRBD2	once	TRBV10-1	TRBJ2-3	CASSGGLAGGPDTQYF	TGCGCCAGCAGTGGCGGACTAGCGGGGGGGCCAGATACGCAGTATTTT
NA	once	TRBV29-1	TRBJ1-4	CSGGYTGNEKLFF	TGCAGCGGTGGGTACACGGGGAATGAAAAACTGTTTTTT
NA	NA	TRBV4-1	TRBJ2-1	CASSLSGASYNEQFF	TGCGCCAGCAGCCTAAGCGGTGCCTCCTACAATGAGCAGTTCTTC
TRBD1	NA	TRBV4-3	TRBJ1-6	CASSLGQVLKMAYSPLHF	TGCGCCAGCAGCCTAGGACAGGTACTCAAGATGGCCTATTCACCCCTCCACTTT
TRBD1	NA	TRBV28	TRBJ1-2	CASWTVTGQTYGYTF	TGTGCCAGCTGGACCGTCACGGGACAGACCTATGGCTACACCTTC
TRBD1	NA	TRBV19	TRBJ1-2	CASRADRDSFYGYTF	TGTGCCAGTAGGGCCGACAGGGACTCTTTCTATGGCTACACCTTC
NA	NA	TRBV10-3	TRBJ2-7	CAISEFHQGRGVYEQYF	TGTGCCATCAGTGAGTTCCATCAGGGCAGGGGAGTTTACGAGCAGTACTTC
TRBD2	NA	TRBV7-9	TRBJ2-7	CASSARLAGARRSYEQYF	TGTGCCAGCAGCGCGAGACTAGCGGGGGCCAGGAGGTCCTACGAGCAGTACTTC
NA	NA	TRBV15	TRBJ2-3	CATSRERPQSPKNTQYF	TGTGCCACCAGCAGGGAGCGCCCTCAGAGTCCCAAGAATACGCAGTATTTT
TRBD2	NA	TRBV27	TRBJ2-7	CASSPRQGAGGRRTYEQYF	TGTGCCAGCAGTCCCAGACAGGGCGCGGGGGGGCGGCGAACCTACGAGCAGTACTTC
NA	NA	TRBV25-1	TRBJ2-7	CASSEYSRQDTYEQYF	TGTGCCAGCAGTGAATACAGCCGACAGGATACCTACGAGCAGTACTTC
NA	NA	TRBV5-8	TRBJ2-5	CASNRYQETQYF	TGTGCCAGCAACAGGTACCAAGAGACCCAGTACTTC
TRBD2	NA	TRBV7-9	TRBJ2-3	CASSPRGLAQYF	TGTGCCAGCAGCCCGAGGGGACTAGCGCAGTATTTT
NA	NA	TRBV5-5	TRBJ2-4	CASSLEEVGFFPQNIQYF	TGTGCCAGCAGCTTGGAGGAGGTAGGGTTCTTTCCCCAAAACATTCAGTACTTC
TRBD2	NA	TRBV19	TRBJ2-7	CASSQRPGLAIYEQYF	TGTGCCAGTAGTCAACGCCCGGGACTAGCGATCTACGAGCAGTACTTC
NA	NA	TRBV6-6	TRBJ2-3	CASSYQGGEGTQYF	TGTGCCAGCAGTTACCAGGGGGGCGAAGGTACGCAGTATTTT
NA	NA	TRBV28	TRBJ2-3	CASSFPPPRGTDTQYF	TGTGCCAGCAGTTTTCCTCCACCGCGGGGCACAGATACGCAGTATTTT
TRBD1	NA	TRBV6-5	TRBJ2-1	CASSYYRGVNNNEQFF	TGTGCCAGCAGTTACTACAGGGGGGTTAATAACAATGAGCAGTTCTTC
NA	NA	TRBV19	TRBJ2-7	CASSIRGAPYYEQYF	TGTGCCAGTAGTATCCGGGGAGCCCCGTATTACGAGCAGTACTTC
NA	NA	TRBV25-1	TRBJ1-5	CASSPQGSGGNQPQHF	TGTGCCAGCTCCCCCCAGGGCTCCGGCGGCAATCAGCCCCAGCATTTT
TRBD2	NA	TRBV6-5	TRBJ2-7	CASSYWRTSGSYEQYF	TGTGCCAGCAGTTACTGGAGGACTAGCGGGAGTTACGAGCAGTACTTC
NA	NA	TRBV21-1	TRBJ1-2	CASSKTWAGIDGYTF	TGTGCCAGCAGCAAAACTTGGGCAGGGATAGATGGCTACACCTTC
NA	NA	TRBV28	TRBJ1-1	CASSPLGDLNTEAFF	TGTGCCAGCAGTCCCCTTGGAGACTTGAACACTGAAGCTTTCTTT
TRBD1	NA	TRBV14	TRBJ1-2	CASSQESDPGQADYGYTF	TGTGCCAGCAGCCAAGAATCAGACCCGGGACAGGCTGACTATGGCTACACCTTC
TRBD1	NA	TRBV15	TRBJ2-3	CATSREQITGQADTQYF	TGTGCCACCAGCAGGGAGCAAATCACGGGACAGGCAGATACGCAGTATTTT
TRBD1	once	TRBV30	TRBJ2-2	CAWTGQGNTGELFF	TGTGCCTGGACGGGACAGGGGAACACCGGGGAGCTGTTTTTT
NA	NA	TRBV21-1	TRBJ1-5	CASSRDATGMGDNQPQHF	TGTGCCAGCAGCAGGGATGCGACAGGGATGGGGGACAATCAGCCCCAGCATTTT
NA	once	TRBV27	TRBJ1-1	CASSWKGHTEAFF	TGTGCCAGCAGTTGGAAGGGGCACACTGAAGCTTTCTTT
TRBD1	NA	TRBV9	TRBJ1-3	CASSNTSGGVSGNTIYF	TGTGCCAGCAGCAATACGTCAGGGGGAGTCTCTGGAAACACCATATATTTT
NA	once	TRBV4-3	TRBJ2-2	CASSQEPNGELFF	TGCGCCAGCAGCCAGGAGCCGAACGGGGAGCTGTTTTTT
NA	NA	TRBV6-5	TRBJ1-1	CASSYAGGGSNTEAFF	TGTGCCAGCAGTTACGCAGGCGGGGGCTCGAACACTGAAGCTTTCTTT
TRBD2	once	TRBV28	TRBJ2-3	CASRLAATDTQYF	TGTGCCAGCAGACTAGCGGCCACAGATACGCAGTATTTT
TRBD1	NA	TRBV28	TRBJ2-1	CASSFRDRVYNEQFF	TGTGCCAGCAGTTTCAGGGACAGGGTCTACAATGAGCAGTTCTTC
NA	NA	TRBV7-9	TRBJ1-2	CASSLVSSGQEDYGYTF	TGTGCCAGCAGCTTAGTGAGTAGTGGGCAGGAAGACTATGGCTACACCTTC
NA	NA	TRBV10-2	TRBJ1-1	CASSGGGDEAFF	TGCGCCAGCAGCGGGGGAGGGGATGAAGCTTTCTTT
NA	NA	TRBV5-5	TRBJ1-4	CASRYQGLGEKLFF	TGTGCCAGCAGGTATCAGGGGTTAGGAGAAAAACTGTTTTTT
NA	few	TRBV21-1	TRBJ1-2	CASSPRRGHYGYTF	TGTGCCAGCAGCCCCCGAAGAGGCCACTATGGCTACACCTTC
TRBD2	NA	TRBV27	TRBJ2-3	CASRSSIRYSGTSGSPREDTQYF	TGTGCCAGCAGATCATCCATAAGGTACTCCGGGACTAGCGGGAGCCCCAGGGAAGATACGCAGTATTTT
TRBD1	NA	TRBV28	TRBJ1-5	CASSPGTDPNQPQHF	TGTGCCAGCAGCCCCGGGACAGACCCAAATCAGCCCCAGCATTTT
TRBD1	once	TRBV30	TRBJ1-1	CAWNVQGRLENTEAFF	TGTGCCTGGAATGTACAGGGGCGGTTAGAAAACACTGAAGCTTTCTTT
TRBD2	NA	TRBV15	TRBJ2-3	CATSRGGSRVSGRGADTQYF	TGTGCCACCAGCAGAGGAGGTAGTAGGGTGAGCGGGAGAGGTGCAGATACGCAGTATTTT
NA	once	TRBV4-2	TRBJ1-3	CASSHDRSSGNTIYF	TGTGCCAGCAGCCACGACAGGAGCTCTGGAAACACCATATATTTT
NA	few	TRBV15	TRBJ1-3	CATSRSYRIYSGNTIYF	TGTGCCACCAGCAGGTCATACAGGATTTACTCTGGAAACACCATATATTTT
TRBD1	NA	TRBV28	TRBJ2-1	CASRGQADYYNEQFF	TGTGCCAGCAGGGGACAGGCGGACTACTACAATGAGCAGTTCTTC
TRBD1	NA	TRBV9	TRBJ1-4	CASSLQGATNEKLFF	TGTGCCAGCAGCCTCCAGGGGGCAACTAATGAAAAACTGTTTTTT
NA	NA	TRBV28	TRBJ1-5	CASSSQVYSNQPQHF	TGTGCCAGCAGTTCACAGGTTTATAGCAATCAGCCCCAGCATTTT
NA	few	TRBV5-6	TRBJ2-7	CASSLVVVPGSYEQYF	TGTGCCAGCAGCTTGGTTGTGGTTCCAGGCTCCTACGAGCAGTACTTC
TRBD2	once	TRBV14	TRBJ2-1	CASSQNSGRPTYNEQFF	TGTGCCAGCAGCCAGAATAGCGGGAGGCCCACCTACAATGAGCAGTTCTTC
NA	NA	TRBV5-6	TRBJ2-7	CASSDHRNSRSEQYF	TGTGCCAGCAGCGATCACAGGAACTCACGGAGCGAGCAGTACTTC
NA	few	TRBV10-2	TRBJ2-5	CASSGGGDGRETQYF	TGCGCCAGCAGTGGAGGGGGGGACGGCCGGGAGACCCAGTACTTC
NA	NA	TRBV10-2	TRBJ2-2	CASRLENSNTGELFF	TGCGCCAGCAGATTGGAGAACTCGAACACCGGGGAGCTGTTTTTT
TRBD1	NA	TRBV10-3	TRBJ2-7	CAFARDRGDEQYF	TGTGCCTTCGCCCGGGACAGAGGCGACGAGCAGTACTTC
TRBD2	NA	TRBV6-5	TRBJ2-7	CASRGSGGPGEQYF	TGTGCCAGCAGGGGGAGCGGGGGGCCGGGGGAGCAGTACTTC